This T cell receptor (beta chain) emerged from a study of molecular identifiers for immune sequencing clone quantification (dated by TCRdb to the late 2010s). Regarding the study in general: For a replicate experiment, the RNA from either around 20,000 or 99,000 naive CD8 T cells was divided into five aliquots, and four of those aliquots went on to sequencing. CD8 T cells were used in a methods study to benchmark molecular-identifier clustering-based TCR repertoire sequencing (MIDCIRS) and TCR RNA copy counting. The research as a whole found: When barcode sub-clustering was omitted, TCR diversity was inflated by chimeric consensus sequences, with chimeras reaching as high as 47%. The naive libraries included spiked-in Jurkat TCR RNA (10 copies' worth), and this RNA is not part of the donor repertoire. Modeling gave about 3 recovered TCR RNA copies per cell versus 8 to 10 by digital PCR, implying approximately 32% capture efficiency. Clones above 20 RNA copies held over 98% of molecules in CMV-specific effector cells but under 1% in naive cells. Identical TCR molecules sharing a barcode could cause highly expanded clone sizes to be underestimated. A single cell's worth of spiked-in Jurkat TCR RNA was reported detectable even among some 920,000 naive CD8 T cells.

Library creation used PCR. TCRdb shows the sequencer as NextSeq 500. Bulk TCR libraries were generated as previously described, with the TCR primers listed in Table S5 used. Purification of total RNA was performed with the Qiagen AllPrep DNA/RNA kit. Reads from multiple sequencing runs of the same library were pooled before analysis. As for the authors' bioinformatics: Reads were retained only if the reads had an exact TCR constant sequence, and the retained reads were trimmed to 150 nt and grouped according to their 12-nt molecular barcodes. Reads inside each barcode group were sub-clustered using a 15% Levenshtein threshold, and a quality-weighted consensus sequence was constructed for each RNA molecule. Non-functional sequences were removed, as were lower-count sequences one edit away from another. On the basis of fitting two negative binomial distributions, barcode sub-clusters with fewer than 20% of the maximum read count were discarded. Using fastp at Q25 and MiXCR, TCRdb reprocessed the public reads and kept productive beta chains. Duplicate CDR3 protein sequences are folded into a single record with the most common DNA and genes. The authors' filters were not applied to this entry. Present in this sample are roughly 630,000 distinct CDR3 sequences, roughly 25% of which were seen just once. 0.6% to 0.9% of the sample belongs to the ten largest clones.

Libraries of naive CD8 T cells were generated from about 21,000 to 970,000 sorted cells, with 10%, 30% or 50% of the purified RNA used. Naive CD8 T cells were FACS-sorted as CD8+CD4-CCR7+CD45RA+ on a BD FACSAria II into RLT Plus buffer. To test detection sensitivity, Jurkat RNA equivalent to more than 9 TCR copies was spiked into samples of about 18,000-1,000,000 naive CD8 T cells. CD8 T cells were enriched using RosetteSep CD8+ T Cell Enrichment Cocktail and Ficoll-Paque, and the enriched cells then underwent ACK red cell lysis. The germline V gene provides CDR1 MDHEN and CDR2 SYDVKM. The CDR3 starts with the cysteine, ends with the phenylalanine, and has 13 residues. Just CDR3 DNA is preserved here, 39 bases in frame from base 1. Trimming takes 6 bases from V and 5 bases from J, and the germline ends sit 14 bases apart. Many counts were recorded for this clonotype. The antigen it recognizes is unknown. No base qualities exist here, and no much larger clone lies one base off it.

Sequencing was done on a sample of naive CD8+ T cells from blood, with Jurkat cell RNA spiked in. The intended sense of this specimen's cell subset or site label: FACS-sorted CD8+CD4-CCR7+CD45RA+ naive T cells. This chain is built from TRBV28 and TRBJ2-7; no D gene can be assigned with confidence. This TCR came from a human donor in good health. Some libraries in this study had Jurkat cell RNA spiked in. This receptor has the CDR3 CASSPPVSHEQYF. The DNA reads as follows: TGTGCCAGCAGCCCGCCAGTGTCCCACGAGCAGTACTTC.